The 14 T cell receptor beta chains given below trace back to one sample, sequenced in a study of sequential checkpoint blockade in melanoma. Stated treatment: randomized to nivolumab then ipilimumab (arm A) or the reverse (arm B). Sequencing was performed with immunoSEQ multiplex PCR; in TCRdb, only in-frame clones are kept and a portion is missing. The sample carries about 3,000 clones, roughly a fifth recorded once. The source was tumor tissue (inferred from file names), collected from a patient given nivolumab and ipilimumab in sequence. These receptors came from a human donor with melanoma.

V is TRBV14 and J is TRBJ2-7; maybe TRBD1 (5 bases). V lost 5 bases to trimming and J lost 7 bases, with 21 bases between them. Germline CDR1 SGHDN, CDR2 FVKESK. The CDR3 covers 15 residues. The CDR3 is CASSIRQGFFVEQYF. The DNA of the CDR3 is TGTGCCAGCAGCATCCGGCAGGGATTCTTTGTGGAGCAGTACTTC.

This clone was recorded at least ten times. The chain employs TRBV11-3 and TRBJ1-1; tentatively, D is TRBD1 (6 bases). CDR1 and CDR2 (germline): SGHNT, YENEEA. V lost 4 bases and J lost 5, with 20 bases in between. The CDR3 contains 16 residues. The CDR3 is CASSYPLDRGGTEAFF. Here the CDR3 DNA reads TGTGCCAGCAGCTACCCCTTGGACAGAGGAGGAACTGAAGCTTTCTTT.

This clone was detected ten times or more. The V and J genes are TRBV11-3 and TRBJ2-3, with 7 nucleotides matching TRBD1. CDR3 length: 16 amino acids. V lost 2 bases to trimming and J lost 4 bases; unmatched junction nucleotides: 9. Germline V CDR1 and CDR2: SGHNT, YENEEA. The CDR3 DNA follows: TGTGCCAGCAGCTTAATCGCAGGGGGATCTTCAGATACGCAGTATTTT. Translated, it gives CASSLIAGGSSDTQYF.

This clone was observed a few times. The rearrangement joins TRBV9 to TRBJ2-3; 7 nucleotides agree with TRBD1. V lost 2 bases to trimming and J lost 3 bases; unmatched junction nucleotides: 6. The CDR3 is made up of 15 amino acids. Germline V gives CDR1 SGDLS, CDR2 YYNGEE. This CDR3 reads CASSVTGVITDTQYF. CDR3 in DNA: TGTGCCAGCAGCGTTACAGGGGTAATAACAGATACGCAGTATTTT.

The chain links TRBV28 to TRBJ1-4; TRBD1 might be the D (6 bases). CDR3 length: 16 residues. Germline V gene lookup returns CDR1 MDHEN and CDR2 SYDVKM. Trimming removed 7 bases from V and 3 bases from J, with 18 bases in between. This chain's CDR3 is CASTIGGFNPNEKLFF. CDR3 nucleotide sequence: TGTGCCAGCACCATAGGGGGGTTTAATCCTAATGAAAAACTGTTTTTT.

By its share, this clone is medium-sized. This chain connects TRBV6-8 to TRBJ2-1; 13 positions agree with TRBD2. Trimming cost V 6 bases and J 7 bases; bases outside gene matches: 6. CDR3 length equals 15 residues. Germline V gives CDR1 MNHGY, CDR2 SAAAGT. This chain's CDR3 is CASSGLAGENNEQFF. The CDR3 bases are TGTGCCAGCAGCGGACTAGCGGGGGAGAATAATGAGCAGTTCTTC.

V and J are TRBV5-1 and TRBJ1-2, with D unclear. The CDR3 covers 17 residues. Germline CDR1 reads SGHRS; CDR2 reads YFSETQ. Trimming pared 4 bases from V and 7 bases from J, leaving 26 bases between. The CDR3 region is CASSTNSQTSGGSGYTF. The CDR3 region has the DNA TGCGCCAGCAGCACCAACTCTCAAACCAGTGGAGGGAGTGGCTACACCTTC.

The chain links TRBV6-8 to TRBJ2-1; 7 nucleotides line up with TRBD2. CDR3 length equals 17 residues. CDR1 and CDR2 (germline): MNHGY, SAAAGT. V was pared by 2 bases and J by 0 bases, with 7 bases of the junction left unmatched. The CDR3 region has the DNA TGTGCCAGCAGTTACACTGAAGCGGGAAACTCCTACAATGAGCAGTTCTTC. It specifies CASSYTEAGNSYNEQFF.

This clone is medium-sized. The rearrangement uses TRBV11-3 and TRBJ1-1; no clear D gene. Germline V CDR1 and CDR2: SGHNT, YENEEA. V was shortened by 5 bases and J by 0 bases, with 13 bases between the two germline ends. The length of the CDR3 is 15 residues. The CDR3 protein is CASSAPQDMNTEAFF. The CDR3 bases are TGTGCCAGCAGCGCCCCGCAGGATATGAACACTGAAGCTTTCTTT.

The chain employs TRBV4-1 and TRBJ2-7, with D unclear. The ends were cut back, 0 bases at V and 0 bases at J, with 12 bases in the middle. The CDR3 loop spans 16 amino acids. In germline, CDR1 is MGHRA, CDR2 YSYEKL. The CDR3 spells CASSQDWSVSSYEQYF. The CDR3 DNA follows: TGCGCCAGCAGCCAAGATTGGTCGGTGAGCTCCTACGAGCAGTACTTC.

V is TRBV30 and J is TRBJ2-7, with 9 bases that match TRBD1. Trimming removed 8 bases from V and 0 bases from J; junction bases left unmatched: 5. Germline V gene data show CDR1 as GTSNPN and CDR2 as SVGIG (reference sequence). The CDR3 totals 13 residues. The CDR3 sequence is CAVHRGLSYEQYF. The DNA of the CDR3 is TGTGCCGTTCACAGGGGGCTCTCCTACGAGCAGTACTTC.

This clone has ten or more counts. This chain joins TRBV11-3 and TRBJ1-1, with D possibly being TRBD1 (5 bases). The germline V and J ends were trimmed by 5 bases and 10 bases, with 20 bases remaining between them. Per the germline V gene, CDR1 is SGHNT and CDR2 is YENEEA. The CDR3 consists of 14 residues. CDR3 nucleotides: TGTGCCAGCAGCGCGGGGACTCCCGCCTTAAGAGCTTTCTTT. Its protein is CASSAGTPALRAFF.

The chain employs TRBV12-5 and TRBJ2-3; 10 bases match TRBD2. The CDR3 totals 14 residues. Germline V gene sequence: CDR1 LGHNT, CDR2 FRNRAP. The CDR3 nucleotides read TGTGCCAGCATGGGGACTAGCGTCACAGATACGCAGTATTTT. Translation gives CASMGTSVTDTQYF.

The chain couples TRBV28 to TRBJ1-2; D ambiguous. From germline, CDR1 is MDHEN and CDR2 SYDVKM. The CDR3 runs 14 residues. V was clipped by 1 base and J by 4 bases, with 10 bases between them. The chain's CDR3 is CASSLSTDAYGYTF. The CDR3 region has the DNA TGTGCCAGCAGTTTATCCACAGACGCCTATGGCTACACCTTC.